This TCR beta chain is from a study of human T cells and chemical hapten exposure. Overall study results and limits: Given that the donors had alopecia, their immune response may differ from that seen in healthy people.

MiXCR, applied by TCRdb to the RACE reads, yields one record per CDR3 protein. In the table there are 87,000 or so distinct CDR3 sequences, about 8.9% of which are singletons. About this clonotype itself: Its antigen is still unknown.

Time point here: pre-sensitization, week 0. This sample's treatment: therapeutic diphenylcyclopropenone sensitization with weekly scalp DPC. The sequence was collected from a woman between 40 and 50 years old with alopecia areata. Some clones in this sample may be carry-over from other donors' samples. The sequences come from whole blood, collected in connection with sensitization to the hapten diphenylcyclopropenone (DPC).

CDR3 in amino acids: CASSPGPGTEAFF. In nucleotides, the CDR3 is TGTGCCAGCAGCCCCGGACCGGGCACTGAAGCTTTCTTT. The chain recombines TRBV7-6 with TRBJ1-1; D not resolved. Trimming took off 5 bases at V and 4 bases at J, with 11 bases between the two ends. Germline-derived CDR1 and CDR2 are SGHVS and FNYEAQ. CDR3 length equals 13 residues.